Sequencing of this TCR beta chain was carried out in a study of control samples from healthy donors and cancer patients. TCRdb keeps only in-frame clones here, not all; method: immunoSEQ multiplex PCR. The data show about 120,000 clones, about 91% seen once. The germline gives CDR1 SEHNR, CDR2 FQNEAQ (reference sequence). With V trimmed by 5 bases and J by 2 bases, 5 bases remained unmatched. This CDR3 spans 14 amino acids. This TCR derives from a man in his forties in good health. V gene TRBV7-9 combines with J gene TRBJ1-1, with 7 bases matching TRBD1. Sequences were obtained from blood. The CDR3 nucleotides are TGTGCCAGCAGCACCCGACAGGGAAACACTGAAGCTTTCTTT. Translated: CASSTRQGNTEAFF.